Presented here are 17 T cell receptor beta chains from one specimen sequenced in a study of cytomegalovirus exposure and HLA in healthy donors. The PCR had 60 Vbeta and 13 Jbeta primers. The assay was immunoSEQ multiplex PCR, and TCRdb's table has in-frame clones only and misses some. The data show approximately 160,000 clones, with about 64% seen just once and approximately 1.5% held by the top ten. The sequenced material came from PBMCs. The origin of the receptors is a man aged 45-60 years in good health and CMV-seronegative.

The chain uses TRBV11-2 and TRBJ2-7, with 8 nucleotides matching TRBD1. Germline trimming cut 0 bases from V and 4 bases from J; bases unmatched to any gene: 5. Germline lookup yields CDR1 SGHAT and CDR2 FQNNGV. This CDR3 is built from 15 residues. This chain's CDR3 is CASSLDRGQRYEQYF. The CDR3 DNA reads as TGTGCCAGCAGCTTAGACAGGGGGCAACGTTACGAGCAGTACTTC.

The CDR3: CASSITAFSTDTQYF. CDR3 sequence (DNA): TGTGCCAGTAGTATTACAGCCTTTAGCACAGATACGCAGTATTTT. The chain has TRBV19 and TRBJ2-3; D gene unclear. The CDR3 length is 15 residues. Germline CDR1 reads LNHDA; CDR2 reads SQIVND (reference sequence). Between the trimmed V and J ends, which lost 3 bases and 0 bases, there was a span of 10 bases.

This clone appeared a few times. This chain links TRBV5-1 with TRBJ1-4, with a tentative D call TRBD1 (6 bases). Germline V gives CDR1 SGHRS, CDR2 YFSETQ. Trimming cost V 0 bases and J 8 bases, with 11 bases left between them. This CDR3 has 14 residues. The CDR3 bases are TGCGCCAGCAGCTTGGACAGGGAAGGAGAAAAACTGTTTTTT. Translation gives CASSLDREGEKLFF.

The chain recombines TRBV7-8 with TRBJ2-3; TRBD1 matches at 7 bases. J lost 2 bases, V lost 5 bases, and 7 bases had no gene match. Germline V CDR1 and CDR2: SGHVS, FQNEAQ. This CDR3 contains 15 residues. The CDR3, as DNA: TGTGCCAGCAGCCAGGGACAGACCCTCACAGATACGCAGTATTTT. Translated: CASSQGQTLTDTQYF.

The chain combines TRBV18 with TRBJ1-1; D call uncertain. Trimming left V 2 bases short and J 1 base short, with 5 bases between. CDR1 and CDR2 from the germline V gene are KGHSH and LQKENI. The CDR3 contains 13 residues. Written as DNA, the CDR3 is TGTGCCAGCTCACCAACAGAGAACACTGAAGCTTTCTTT. As protein: CASSPTENTEAFF.

This clone has a single count. The chain combines TRBV5-1 with TRBJ2-1, with TRBD2 identical over 13 bases. Germline V gene sequence: CDR1 SGHRS, CDR2 YFSETQ. This CDR3 is built from 18 residues. The V segment lost 3 bases and the J segment 4 bases; nucleotides outside the gene matches: 10. The CDR3 reads CASSSRLAGGISYNEQFF. CDR3 DNA: TGCGCCAGCAGCTCTAGACTAGCGGGGGGAATTTCTTACAATGAGCAGTTCTTC.

The chain carries TRBV6-1 and TRBJ2-1, with D possibly being TRBD1 (6 bases). CDR1 MNHNS and CDR2 SASEGT come from the germline V gene. The CDR3 is 14 residues long. Trimming took 1 base from V and 15 from J, leaving 19 bases between them. For the CDR3, the DNA is TGTGCCAGCAGTGAAGGACAGGATAGGGGTTTGGGGTTCTTC. As protein: CASSEGQDRGLGFF.

This chain links TRBV10-3 with TRBJ2-3; 7 bases match TRBD2. The CDR3 spans 19 residues. J gave up 0 bases and V 4 bases, and 16 bases lay outside the gene matches. Germline values: CDR1 ENHRY, CDR2 SYGVKD. CDR3 in amino acids: CAISARGGDPSTSTDTQYF. CDR3 sequence (DNA): TGTGCCATCAGTGCGAGGGGAGGGGACCCAAGTACTAGCACAGATACGCAGTATTTT.

V gene TRBV5-1 combines with J gene TRBJ1-1, with TRBD1 as a possible D gene (5 bases). From germline, CDR1 is SGHRS and CDR2 YFSETQ. V lost 1 base to trimming and J lost 8 bases, with 15 bases between them. The CDR3 is 14 residues long. CDR3 DNA: TGCGCCAGCAGCTTGACCTCCGGGACTCTAGAAGCTTTCTTT. Amino acid sequence: CASSLTSGTLEAFF.

The chain is built from TRBV6-5 and TRBJ1-4; 8 positions match TRBD1. V was clipped by 6 bases and J by 8 bases; unmatched bases: 11. CDR1 and CDR2 (germline): MNHEY, SVGAGI. The CDR3 is 15 residues long. CDR3 amino acids: CASSQGQGPEEKLFF. CDR3 bases: TGTGCCAGCAGCCAAGGACAGGGTCCAGAAGAAAAACTGTTTTTT.

V usage is TRBV5-1 and J usage is TRBJ1-1; D may be TRBD1 (5 bases). Trimming removed 5 bases at V and 1 base at J, with 9 bases between. Germline assignment: CDR1 SGHRS and CDR2 YFSETQ. This CDR3 spans 13 amino acids. The chain's CDR3 is CASRPDKNTEAFF. CDR3 in DNA: TGCGCCAGCAGGCCGGACAAGAACACTGAAGCTTTCTTT.

The chain recombines TRBV25-1 with TRBJ2-2; 9 bases line up with TRBD1. This CDR3 is 15 amino acids long. Germline CDR1 MGHDK, CDR2 SYGVNS. V lost 6 bases and J lost 3; bases outside the gene matches: 5. The CDR3 here is CASRNRGLDTGELFF. The CDR3 DNA sequence: TGTGCCAGCAGAAACAGGGGGCTTGACACCGGGGAGCTGTTTTTT.

The chain joins TRBV5-1 to TRBJ1-2; D not resolved. Germline V gives CDR1 SGHRS, CDR2 YFSETQ. Deletions cut 4 bases from V and 8 bases from J, with 15 bases between. This CDR3 is built from 13 residues. CDR3 amino acids: CASSTGLTYGYTF. CDR3 DNA: TGCGCCAGCAGCACGGGGTTAACCTACGGCTACACCTTC.

The chain employs TRBV7-9 and TRBJ1-2; the match to TRBD1 covers 7 bases. This CDR3 contains 14 residues. Germline CDR1 is SEHNR and CDR2 is FQNEAQ (reference sequence). Trimming removed 1 base from V and 7 bases from J; junction bases left unmatched: 6. CDR3 region: CASSLGQGEGGYTF. In nucleotides, the CDR3 is TGTGCCAGCAGCTTAGGACAGGGTGAAGGTGGCTACACCTTC.

This clone was seen only a few times. The V and J genes are TRBV6-6 and TRBJ1-2, with 9 bases that match TRBD1. This CDR3 has 14 residues. Per germline, CDR1 MNHNY and CDR2 SVGAGI (reference sequence). V lost 8 bases to trimming and J lost 4 bases; unmatched junction nucleotides: 8. The CDR3 nucleotides are TGTGCCAGCCTGGAGACAGGGGGTTCCTATGGCTACACCTTC. The encoded protein is CASLETGGSYGYTF.

The chain joins TRBV25-1 to TRBJ1-4, with D hard to call. The V and J ends lost 2 bases and 5 bases respectively, with 6 bases between them. Germline V gives CDR1 MGHDK, CDR2 SYGVNS. The CDR3 extends over 13 amino acids. The CDR3 sequence: CASSEMGNEKLFF. The CDR3 DNA reads TGTGCCAGCAGTGAAATGGGCAATGAAAAACTGTTTTTT.

The genes are TRBV7-2 and TRBJ1-1, with D maybe TRBD1 (6 bases). There are 16 residues in the CDR3. The V gene lost 2 bases and the J gene lost 1 base, with 14 bases spanning the gap. Germline loops: CDR1 SGHTA, CDR2 FQGNSA. Here the CDR3 DNA reads TGTGCCAGCAGCTTAACGGGGGGCGCGGGGAACACTGAAGCTTTCTTT. Amino acid sequence: CASSLTGGAGNTEAFF.